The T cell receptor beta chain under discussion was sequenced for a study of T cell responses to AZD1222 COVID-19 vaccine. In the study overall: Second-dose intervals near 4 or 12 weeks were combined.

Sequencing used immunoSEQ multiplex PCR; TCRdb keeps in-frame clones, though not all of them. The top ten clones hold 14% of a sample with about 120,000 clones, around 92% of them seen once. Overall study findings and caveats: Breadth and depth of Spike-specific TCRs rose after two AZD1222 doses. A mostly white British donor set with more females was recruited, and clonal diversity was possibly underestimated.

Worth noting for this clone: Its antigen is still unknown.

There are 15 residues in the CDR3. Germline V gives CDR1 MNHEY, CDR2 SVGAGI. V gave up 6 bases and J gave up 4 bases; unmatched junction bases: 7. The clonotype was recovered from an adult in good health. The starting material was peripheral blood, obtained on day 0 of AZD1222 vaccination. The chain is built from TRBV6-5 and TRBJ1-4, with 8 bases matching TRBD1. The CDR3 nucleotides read TGTGCCAGCAGCTCAACAGGGGGTGGTAATGAAAAACTGTTTTTT. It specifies CASSSTGGGNEKLFF.